This TCR beta chain was retrieved from a study of OX40 agonist ivuxolimab in advanced cancers. Whole-study context: Every 2 weeks, patients got intravenous ivuxolimab at one of six dose levels (0.01-10 mg/kg). Dose-escalation patients had hepatocellular carcinoma, melanoma, renal cell or head and neck cancer. Cohort: 80% to 85% men, mean age 60, aged roughly 23 to 90. Anti-PD-1, anti-PD-L1 or anti-CTLA-4 therapy given earlier was allowed, and around 40% had some.

Method: immunoSEQ multiplex PCR; TCRdb's copy keeps in-frame clones and lacks some. The table has around 69,000 clones, 75% to 90% seen once. The J segment lost 0 bases and the V segment lost 6 bases, leaving 14 bases of the junction unmatched. This CDR3 is 18 amino acids long. The germline V gene encodes CDR1 MDHEN and CDR2 SYDVKM. V and J are TRBV28 and TRBJ1-5, with 7 bases that match TRBD1. The clonotype originates from an adult with an advanced solid tumor such as melanoma, head and neck, liver or kidney cancer. Specimen: CD4+ or CD8+ T cells sorted from blood, collected in a trial of the OX40 agonist ivuxolimab. The CDR3 sequence: CASRPGTEEIYSNQPQHF. The CDR3 DNA sequence: TGTGCCAGCAGACCAGGGACAGAAGAAATATATAGCAATCAGCCCCAGCATTTT.